This is a list of T cell receptor beta chains from one sample in a study of tumor and adjacent non-tumor tissue in lung cancer. MiXCR, run by TCRdb on the multiplex PCR reads, gives a single entry per CDR3 protein. The data contain about 68,000 distinct CDR3 sequences, roughly 56% of them singletons. Sequences were obtained from lung tumor tissue. These receptors were taken from a man aged 50 or older with non-small cell lung cancer. CDR3s include the opening cysteine and the closing phenylalanine or tryptophan. The order of the fields is CDR3 length, V gene, J gene, CDR3 protein.

cdr3_length: 15; v_call: TRBV10-3; j_call: TRBJ1-1; cdr3_aa: CAISGGRREDTEAFF
cdr3_length: 14; v_call: TRBV2; j_call: TRBJ2-1; cdr3_aa: CASTQSGVNNEQFF
cdr3_length: 16; v_call: TRBV12-3/TRBV12-4; j_call: TRBJ1-4; cdr3_aa: CASSTQGAMTNEKPFF
cdr3_length: 14; v_call: TRBV30; j_call: TRBJ1-5; cdr3_aa: CAWSQTISNQPQHF
cdr3_length: 17; v_call: TRBV12-3/TRBV12-4; j_call: TRBJ2-6; cdr3_aa: CASRGSFLGSGANVLTF
cdr3_length: 15; v_call: TRBV11-2; j_call: TRBJ2-2; cdr3_aa: CASSSQLWETGELFF
cdr3_length: 16; v_call: TRBV11-2; j_call: TRBJ2-2; cdr3_aa: CASSRGSGSYTGELFF
cdr3_length: 15; v_call: TRBV11-2; j_call: TRBJ1-6; cdr3_aa: CASASMGHPNSPFHF
cdr3_length: 14; v_call: TRBV5-6; j_call: TRBJ1-4; cdr3_aa: CASSSQGANEKLFF
cdr3_length: 16; v_call: TRBV7-8; j_call: TRBJ1-5; cdr3_aa: CASSLAGNWDNQPQHF
cdr3_length: 15; v_call: TRBV6-5; j_call: TRBJ1-6; cdr3_aa: CASSRTGKGNSPLHF
cdr3_length: 16; v_call: TRBV4-2; j_call: TRBJ2-1; cdr3_aa: CASSQEGRPSYNEQFF
cdr3_length: 12; v_call: TRBV7-8; j_call: TRBJ2-1; cdr3_aa: CASSLAPSSERF
cdr3_length: 14; v_call: TRBV11-2; j_call: TRBJ2-7; cdr3_aa: CASSLGAGVYEQYF
cdr3_length: 14; v_call: TRBV10-2; j_call: TRBJ2-7; cdr3_aa: CASSALALSRQQYF
cdr3_length: 13; v_call: TRBV6-5; j_call: TRBJ2-7; cdr3_aa: CARARRDGHEQYF
cdr3_length: 15; v_call: TRBV11-2; j_call: TRBJ2-2; cdr3_aa: CTSSNLLWEAGELFF
cdr3_length: 16; v_call: TRBV6-2/TRBV6-3; j_call: TRBJ2-7; cdr3_aa: CASNHAGTSGSEWQYF
cdr3_length: 13; v_call: TRBV7-3; j_call: TRBJ2-2; cdr3_aa: CASSLKMTGELFF
cdr3_length: 15; v_call: TRBV29-1; j_call: TRBJ2-5; cdr3_aa: CSVDNMAGGDETRYF
cdr3_length: 13; v_call: TRBV11-2; j_call: TRBJ2-5; cdr3_aa: CVSSPILGETQYF
cdr3_length: 13; v_call: TRBV24-1; j_call: TRBJ1-1; cdr3_aa: CATSESTGREAFF
cdr3_length: 15; v_call: TRBV20-1; j_call: TRBJ2-3; cdr3_aa: CSARGFGGGPDMQYF
cdr3_length: 13; v_call: TRBV6-1; j_call: .; cdr3_aa: CASSELLAEPQYF
cdr3_length: 14; v_call: TRBV6-1; j_call: TRBJ1-5; cdr3_aa: CASTALRGNQPQHF
cdr3_length: 15; v_call: TRBV2; j_call: TRBJ1-4; cdr3_aa: CAGRLSGGPNEKLFF
cdr3_length: 14; v_call: TRBV5-1; j_call: TRBJ2-7; cdr3_aa: CSSSLVPAQREQYF
cdr3_length: 15; v_call: TRBV6-5; j_call: TRBJ2-3; cdr3_aa: CVSSYTGGRRDTQYF
cdr3_length: 14; v_call: TRBV6-5; j_call: TRBJ2-3; cdr3_aa: CAGSDRDSTDTQYF
cdr3_length: 12; v_call: TRBV5-1; j_call: TRBJ2-2; cdr3_aa: CASSPVTGELFF
cdr3_length: 14; v_call: TRBV12-3/TRBV12-4; j_call: TRBJ1-2; cdr3_aa: CTSSLQAERYGYTF
cdr3_length: 15; v_call: TRBV6-5; j_call: TRBJ2-5; cdr3_aa: CASSSRQGVMKTQYF
cdr3_length: 13; v_call: TRBV5-1; j_call: TRBJ2-7; cdr3_aa: CASSFGSSYEQYF
cdr3_length: 16; v_call: TRBV11-2; j_call: TRBJ2-1; cdr3_aa: CARSAGTSGGAQEQFF
cdr3_length: 16; v_call: TRBV14; j_call: TRBJ2-3; cdr3_aa: CASSQLAGVGVDTQYF
cdr3_length: 14; v_call: TRBV12-3/TRBV12-4; j_call: TRBJ2-1; cdr3_aa: CASSIPFLANEQFF
cdr3_length: 13; v_call: TRBV6-1; j_call: TRBJ2-7; cdr3_aa: CVILGAAAYEQYF
cdr3_length: 16; v_call: TRBV4-2; j_call: TRBJ2-1; cdr3_aa: CASSTEGGPSYNEQFF
cdr3_length: 13; v_call: TRBV30; j_call: TRBJ2-1; cdr3_aa: CAWSSGPYDEQFF
cdr3_length: 13; v_call: TRBV29-1; j_call: TRBJ2-3; cdr3_aa: CSLTGTSIDTQYF
cdr3_length: 12; v_call: TRBV7-8; j_call: TRBJ2-1; cdr3_aa: CASSLGYTEQFF
cdr3_length: 12; v_call: TRBV20-1; j_call: TRBJ1-1; cdr3_aa: CKTGRQNTEAFF
cdr3_length: 11; v_call: TRBV12-3/TRBV12-4; j_call: TRBJ2-7; cdr3_aa: CASSLIGEQYF
cdr3_length: 15; v_call: TRBV12-3/TRBV12-4; j_call: TRBJ2-1; cdr3_aa: CASSLTRGAYNEQFF
cdr3_length: 15; v_call: TRBV11-2; j_call: TRBJ2-7; cdr3_aa: CASSLVQGQPYEQYF
cdr3_length: 14; v_call: TRBV5-1; j_call: TRBJ2-1; cdr3_aa: CASSLEREGDSQFF
cdr3_length: 14; v_call: TRBV6-1; j_call: TRBJ1-5; cdr3_aa: CASSDLFRDQPQHF
cdr3_length: 16; v_call: TRBV6-2/TRBV6-3; j_call: TRBJ2-3; cdr3_aa: CAGSCSSPAYTDTQYF
cdr3_length: 17; v_call: TRBV5-1; j_call: TRBJ2-7; cdr3_aa: CVSSPASGTESSYEQYF
cdr3_length: 15; v_call: TRBV5-5; j_call: TRBJ2-7; cdr3_aa: CVSSSASPVSYEQYF
cdr3_length: 14; v_call: TRBV5-1; j_call: TRBJ1-1; cdr3_aa: CASSLAGGSTETFF
cdr3_length: 15; v_call: TRBV14; j_call: TRBJ2-7; cdr3_aa: CAGSQYTGFHYEQYF